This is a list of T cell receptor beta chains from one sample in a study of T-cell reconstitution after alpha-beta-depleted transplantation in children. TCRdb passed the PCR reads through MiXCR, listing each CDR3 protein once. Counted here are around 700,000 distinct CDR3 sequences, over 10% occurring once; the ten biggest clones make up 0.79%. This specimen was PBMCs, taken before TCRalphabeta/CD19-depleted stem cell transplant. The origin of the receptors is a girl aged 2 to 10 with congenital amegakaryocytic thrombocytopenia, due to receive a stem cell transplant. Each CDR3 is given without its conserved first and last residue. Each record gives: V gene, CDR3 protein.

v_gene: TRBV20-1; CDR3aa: SAWGTSVGEEQY
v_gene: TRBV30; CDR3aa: AWSQGWSYEQY
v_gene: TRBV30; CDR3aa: AWSVRRGTDEKLF
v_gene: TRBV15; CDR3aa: ATSRSGYGNEQF
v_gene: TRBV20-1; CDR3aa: SASTSEPPGYEQY
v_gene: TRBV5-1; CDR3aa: ASSLVRGPNTGELF
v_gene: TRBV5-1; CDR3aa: ASSLVLAGGPYEQF
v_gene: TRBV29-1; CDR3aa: SRGQNYGYT
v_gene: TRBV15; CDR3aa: ATTNNRDQPQH
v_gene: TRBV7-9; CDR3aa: ASSSPGQGPHGYT
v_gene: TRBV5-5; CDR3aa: ASSWTTSGETQY
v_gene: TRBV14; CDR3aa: ASSATGGTEAF
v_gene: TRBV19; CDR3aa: ASTPWDSGANVLT
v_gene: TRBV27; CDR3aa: ASSPDPGRSEKLF
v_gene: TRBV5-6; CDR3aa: ASSLRTGSEKLF
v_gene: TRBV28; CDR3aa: ASSFSAGPFYEQY
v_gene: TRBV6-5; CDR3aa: ASSWGHEQF
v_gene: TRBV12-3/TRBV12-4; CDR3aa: ASSVGGRSETQY
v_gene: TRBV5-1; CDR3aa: ASMHTLLNRAPNTGELF
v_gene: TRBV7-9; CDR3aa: ASNGVTNEQF
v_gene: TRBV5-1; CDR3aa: ASSLLQGANTGELF
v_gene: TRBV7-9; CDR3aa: ASSVGSVQETQY
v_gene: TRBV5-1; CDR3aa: ASRVPSGDREAF
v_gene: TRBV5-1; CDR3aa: ASSLGSYNGVQETQY
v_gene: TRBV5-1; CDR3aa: ASGSGTYNEQF
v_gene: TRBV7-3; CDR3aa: ASSRGVRNEQF
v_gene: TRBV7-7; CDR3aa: ASRQRTGYPLTEAF
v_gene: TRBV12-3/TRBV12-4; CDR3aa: ASSLAMGTDTQY
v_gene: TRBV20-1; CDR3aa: SGGTGNSNQPQH
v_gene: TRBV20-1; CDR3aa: SAPPAGGYEQY
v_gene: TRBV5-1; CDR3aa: ASRDLPGGTDRETQY
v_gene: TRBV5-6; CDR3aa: ASSEGLRASGNTIY
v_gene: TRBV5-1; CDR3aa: ASSATSGGGEKLF
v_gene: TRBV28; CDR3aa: ASRATVTDGVMNQPQH
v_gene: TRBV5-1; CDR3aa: ASSYSQGGDTEAF